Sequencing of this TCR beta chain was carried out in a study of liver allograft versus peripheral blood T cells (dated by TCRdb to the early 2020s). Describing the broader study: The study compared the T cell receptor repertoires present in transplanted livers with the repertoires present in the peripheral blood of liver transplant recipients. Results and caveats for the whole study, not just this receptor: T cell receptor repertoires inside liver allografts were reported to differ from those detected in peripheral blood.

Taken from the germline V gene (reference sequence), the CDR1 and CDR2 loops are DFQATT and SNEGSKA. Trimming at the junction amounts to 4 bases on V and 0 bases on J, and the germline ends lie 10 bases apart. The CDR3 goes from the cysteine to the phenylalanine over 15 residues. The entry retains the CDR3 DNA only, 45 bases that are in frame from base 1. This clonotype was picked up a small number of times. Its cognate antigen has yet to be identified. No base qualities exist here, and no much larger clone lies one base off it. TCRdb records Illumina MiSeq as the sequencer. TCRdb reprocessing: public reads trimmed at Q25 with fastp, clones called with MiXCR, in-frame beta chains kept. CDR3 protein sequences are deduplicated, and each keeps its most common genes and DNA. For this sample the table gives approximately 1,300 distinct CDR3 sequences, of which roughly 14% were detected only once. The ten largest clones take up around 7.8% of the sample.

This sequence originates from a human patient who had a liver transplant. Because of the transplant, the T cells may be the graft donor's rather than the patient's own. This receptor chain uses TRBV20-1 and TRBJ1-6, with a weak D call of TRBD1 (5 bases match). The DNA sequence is TGCAGTGCTAAGTGGGGGAGCTCCTATAATTCACCCCTCCACTTT. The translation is CSAKWGSSYNSPLHF.